A single sample gave rise to the 29 T cell receptor beta chains below, sequenced in a study of cytomegalovirus exposure and HLA in healthy donors. The primer mix had 60 Vbeta and 13 Jbeta primers. Method: immunoSEQ multiplex PCR; TCRdb's copy keeps in-frame clones and lacks some. In the table there are some 97,000 clones, approximately 80% of which are singletons. The specimen sequenced was PBMCs. Receptors were obtained from a female donor in good health and CMV-seropositive.

This clone was detected once. The CDR3 DNA reads TGTGCCAGCAGCGTAGATTACCGAGGACTAGCGGGGATCGTCGGGGAGCTGTTTTTT. Its translation: CASSVDYRGLAGIVGELFF. The V and J genes are TRBV9 and TRBJ2-2, with 12 positions matching TRBD2. Germline-derived CDR1 and CDR2 are SGDLS and YYNGEE. V was pared by 0 bases and J by 7 bases, with 13 bases of the junction left unmatched. This CDR3 is 19 amino acids long. Filled out from reference TRBV9 and TRBJ2-2, the complete variable domain reads DSGVTQTPKHLITATGQRVTLRCSPRSGDLSVYWYQQSLDQGLQFLIQYYNGEERAKGNILERFSAQQFPDLHSELNLSSLELGDSALYFCASSVDYRGLAGIVGELFFGEGSRLTVL.

The rearrangement links TRBV5-1 to TRBJ2-7, with TRBD2 matching 11 bases. Germline-derived CDR1 and CDR2 are SGHRS and YFSETQ. CDR3 length equals 17 residues. V dropped 3 bases and J dropped 2; count of bases not matched to a gene: 10. CDR3 sequence reads: CASSSRATSGIAYEQYF. CDR3 nucleotide sequence: TGCGCCAGCAGCTCCCGAGCGACTAGCGGGATTGCCTACGAGCAGTACTTC.

The V and J genes are TRBV5-1 and TRBJ2-3; 11 bases are shared with TRBD2. The length of the CDR3 is 18 residues. V trimming: 4 bases; J trimming: 4 bases; junction bases outside the gene matches: 14. Germline values: CDR1 SGHRS, CDR2 YFSETQ. Here the CDR3 DNA reads TGCGCCAGCAGCCCAGGAGGTGTAGCGGGGGGGCCCGCAGATACGCAGTATTTT. Amino acid sequence: CASSPGGVAGGPADTQYF.

V is TRBV7-9 and J is TRBJ2-7, with 7 bases that match TRBD2. Germline CDR1 and CDR2: SEHNR and FQNEAQ (reference sequence). The CDR3 runs 15 residues. Trimming cost V 5 bases and J 5 bases; bases outside gene matches: 12. The CDR3 coding sequence is TGTGCCAGCAGCCAGGCGGGGCGGGAGAGGGACGAGCAGTACTTC. This gives the protein CASSQAGRERDEQYF.

This clone was seen just once. At one boundary the junction diverges from the germline segment, which might be a read error. This specimen includes other DNA sequences encoding the same CDR3. The rearrangement links TRBV9 to TRBJ2-3; the D gene is possibly TRBD2 (6 bases). The CDR3 covers 16 residues. The germline gives CDR1 SGDLS, CDR2 YYNGEE. The CDR3 sequence: CASSFSGLLGTDTQYF. In DNA form, the CDR3 reads TGTGCCAGCAGCTTCAGCGGGCTCCTCGGCACAGATACACAGTATTTT.

The genes are TRBV27 and TRBJ2-1; D gene ambiguous. Per the germline V gene, CDR1 is MNHEY and CDR2 is SMNVEV (reference sequence). The V and J ends lost 3 bases and 0 bases respectively, with 3 bases between them. CDR3 length: 13 residues. Written as DNA, the CDR3 is TGTGCCAGCAGTTTGAGCTCCTACAATGAGCAGTTCTTC. This gives the protein CASSLSSYNEQFF.

J is TRBJ1-5 and V is TRBV10-1, with a possible D match to TRBD1 (5 bases). CDR3 length: 13 residues. V lost 8 bases and J 6 bases, leaving 14 bases between the germline ends. CDR1 and CDR2 from the germline V gene are WNHNN and SYGVQD (reference sequence). The CDR3 reads CASRGGEGQPQHF. Here the CDR3 DNA reads TGCGCCAGCCGGGGGGGGGAGGGTCAGCCCCAGCATTTT.

The V and J genes are TRBV5-6 and TRBJ2-2, with 8 bases matching TRBD1. This CDR3 spans 15 amino acids. Looked up from germline, CDR1 is SGHDT and CDR2 is YYEEEE. After removal of 1 base from V and 9 bases from J, the junction contained 8 bases not matched to a gene. The CDR3 DNA sequence: TGTGCCAGCAGCTTGAGGGACAGGATCAGCCGGGAGCTGTTTTTT. This codes for CASSLRDRISRELFF.

The rearrangement links TRBV10-3 to TRBJ1-2; 7 positions match TRBD1. Trimming cost V 4 bases and J 1 base; bases outside gene matches: 9. The CDR3 spans 16 residues. Germline V CDR1 and CDR2: ENHRY, SYGVKD. CDR3 loop: CAISAAMTGSNYGYTF. CDR3 sequence (DNA): TGTGCCATCAGTGCCGCGATGACAGGGAGTAACTATGGCTACACCTTC.

The gene calls are TRBV6-6 and TRBJ1-6; no definite D call. The germline V and J ends were trimmed by 2 bases and 8 bases, with 10 bases remaining between them. CDR1 and CDR2 (germline): MNHNY, SVGAGI (reference sequence). This CDR3 has 14 amino acids. The CDR3 sequence is CASSYGIADSPLHF. In nucleotides, the CDR3 is TGTGCCAGCAGTTACGGGATAGCGGATTCACCCCTCCACTTT.

The chain carries TRBV11-3 and TRBJ2-1; 11 bases line up with TRBD2. Looked up from germline, CDR1 is SGHNT and CDR2 is YENEEA. The ends lost 5 bases at V and 4 bases at J; junction bases unmatched: 7. CDR3 size: 16 residues. CDR3 sequence reads: CASSPGLADLYNEQFF. As DNA, the CDR3 is TGTGCCAGCAGCCCGGGACTAGCGGACCTATACAATGAGCAGTTCTTC.

V gene TRBV27 combines with J gene TRBJ2-1; 13 bases align to TRBD2. The CDR3 contains 17 residues. Germline V gene lookup returns CDR1 MNHEY and CDR2 SMNVEV (reference sequence). The J segment lost 4 bases and the V segment lost 5 bases, leaving 8 bases of the junction unmatched. The chain's CDR3 is CASSQRTSGSGYNEQFF. The CDR3 DNA reads TGTGCCAGCAGTCAGCGGACTAGCGGGAGTGGATACAATGAGCAGTTCTTC.

This clone turned up a few times. The V gene is TRBV7-2, the J gene TRBJ1-1; possible D gene TRBD1, 5 bases. V dropped 3 bases and J dropped 2 bases, with 19 bases sitting between them. The length of the CDR3 is 17 residues. Germline lookup yields CDR1 SGHTA and CDR2 FQGNSA. The CDR3 DNA is TGTGCCAGCAGCTTGCTACCTCCGGGGGGAACAAACACTGAAGCTTTCTTT. Translation: CASSLLPPGGTNTEAFF.

This clone was detected only once. The chain employs TRBV30 and TRBJ1-1; no firm D call. CDR1 is GTSNPN and CDR2 is SVGIG in the germline V gene (reference sequence). The CDR3 is 12 amino acids. With 7 bases removed from V and 10 bases from J, the gap between germline ends came to 19 bases. CDR3 sequence reads: CALGRAIEGAFF. The DNA for the CDR3 is TGTGCCTTGGGGAGGGCTATCGAAGGAGCTTTCTTT.

The count of this clone is one. The V and J genes are TRBV10-1 and TRBJ2-4, with 9 bases matching TRBD1. Trimming removed 0 bases from V and 3 bases from J; junction bases left unmatched: 0. The V gene's germline CDR1 is WNHNN and CDR2 SYGVQD (reference sequence). The length of the CDR3 is 15 residues. CDR3 nucleotides: TGCGCCAGCAGTGAGTCGACAGGGGGCAAAAACATTCAGTACTTC. Amino acid sequence: CASSESTGGKNIQYF.

The chain employs TRBV5-4 and TRBJ2-3, with D perhaps TRBD1 (5 bases). Per germline, CDR1 SGHNT and CDR2 YYREEE (reference sequence). The CDR3 extends over 13 amino acids. Trimming took off 4 bases at V and 1 base at J, with 7 bases between the two ends. The DNA of the CDR3 is TGTGCCAGCAGCGCACAGGGCACAGATACGCAGTATTTT. It specifies CASSAQGTDTQYF. The full variable domain, completed using reference TRBV5-4 and TRBJ2-3, is ETGVTQSPTHLIKTRGQQVTLRCSSQSGHNTVSWYQQALGQGPQFIFQYYREEENGRGNFPPRFSGLQFPNYSSELNVNALELDDSALYLCASSAQGTDTQYFGPGTRLTVL.

The chain employs TRBV19 and TRBJ2-7, with TRBD1 matching 11 bases. The junction had 5 bases not matched to a gene; V was cut back by 5 bases and J by 2 bases. The CDR3 has 15 residues. CDR1 is LNHDA and CDR2 is SQIVND in the germline V gene (reference sequence). The CDR3 sequence: CASSYGTGGPYEQYF. In DNA, the CDR3 is TGTGCCAGTAGTTACGGGACAGGGGGGCCCTACGAGCAGTACTTC.

The chain uses TRBV11-2 and TRBJ2-1; D perhaps matches TRBD2 (5 bases). Trimming left V 1 base short and J 7 bases short, with 14 bases between. This CDR3 is 15 amino acids long. CDR1 and CDR2 (germline): SGHAT, FQNNGV. The chain's CDR3 is CASSLVGPTGNEQFF. The CDR3, as DNA: TGTGCCAGCAGCTTAGTAGGCCCCACGGGGAATGAGCAGTTCTTC.

This chain joins TRBV6-5 and TRBJ2-7; 7 nucleotides line up with TRBD2. The trim removed 8 bases at V and 10 bases at J, leaving 11 bases unmatched. The CDR3 runs to 12 residues. Germline V gives CDR1 MNHEY, CDR2 SVGAGI. CDR3 DNA sequence: TGTGCCAGCGGGATGACGGGAGGAGCCCAGTACTTC. This gives the protein CASGMTGGAQYF.

The chain combines TRBV5-4 with TRBJ2-3, with TRBD2 identical over 7 bases. Trimming took 4 bases from V and 2 from J; bases not matched to a gene: 10. The germline V gene has CDR1 SGHNT and CDR2 YYREEE (reference sequence). The length of the CDR3 is 16 residues. The CDR3 sequence: CASSGGGGDSTDTQYF. CDR3 sequence (DNA): TGTGCCAGCAGCGGGGGGGGTGGGGACTCCACAGATACGCAGTATTTT.

This rearrangement joins TRBV4-2 to TRBJ2-7, with TRBD2 as a possible D gene (6 bases). The germline gives CDR1 LGHNA, CDR2 YNFKEQ. This CDR3 spans 16 amino acids. V shed 1 base and J shed 1 base, with 14 bases lying between them. The CDR3 is CASSQVMAGSSYEQYF. CDR3 DNA: TGTGCCAGCAGCCAAGTTATGGCGGGGAGTTCCTACGAGCAGTACTTC.

The chain employs TRBV11-2 and TRBJ1-2; TRBD1 matches at 7 bases. Trimming at V came to 3 bases and at J to 6 bases, leaving 7 bases not matched to a gene. Germline CDR1 is SGHAT and CDR2 is FQNNGV. The CDR3 is 14 residues long. The CDR3 nucleotides are TGTGCCAGCAGCTTGCGAAGCCAGGGGGATGGCTACACCTTC. Translation: CASSLRSQGDGYTF.

This chain joins TRBV5-1 and TRBJ2-7, with 7 bases aligning to TRBD2. The CDR3 has 14 amino acids. Germline CDR1 reads SGHRS; CDR2 reads YFSETQ. Trimming at V came to 3 bases and at J to 3 bases, leaving 6 bases not matched to a gene. CDR3 in amino acids: CASSSAGSLYEQYF. CDR3 nucleotide sequence: TGCGCCAGCAGCTCAGCGGGAAGCCTCTACGAGCAGTACTTC. The complete variable domain, with remaining parts taken from reference TRBV5-1 and TRBJ2-7, reads KAGVTQTPRYLIKTRGQQVTLSCSPISGHRSVSWYQQTPGQGLQFLFEYFSETQRNKGNFPGRFSGRQFSNSRSEMNVSTLELGDSALYLCASSSAGSLYEQYFGPGTRLTVT.

This clone was detected only once. The V call is TRBV4-3, the J call TRBJ2-4, with 7 bases identical to TRBD1. The J segment lost 12 bases and the V segment lost 1 base, leaving 9 bases of the junction unmatched. Germline CDR1 reads LGHNA; CDR2 reads YSLEER. This CDR3 region has 14 residues. The CDR3 DNA sequence: TGCGCCAGCAGCCAAGCACAGGGGCAGGCCAGTCAGTACTTC. Encoded protein: CASSQAQGQASQYF.

This chain uses TRBV7-2 with TRBJ1-2, with 7 bases fitting TRBD1. The CDR3 length is 15 residues. Germline loops: CDR1 SGHTA, CDR2 FQGNSA. V shed 4 bases, J shed 6 bases, and the junction held 11 bases outside the gene matches. CDR3 region: CASSSNRQGPDGYTF. CDR3 sequence (DNA): TGTGCCAGCAGCTCGAACCGACAGGGTCCGGATGGCTACACCTTC.

This chain links TRBV5-4 with TRBJ2-1, with TRBD1 identical over 7 bases. CDR3 length: 13 residues. The germline CDR1 and CDR2 sequences are SGHNT and YYREEE (reference sequence). V was pared by 5 bases and J by 10 bases, with 9 bases of the junction left unmatched. CDR3 in DNA: TGTGCCAGCAGTTTAACTACAGGGGAAGAGCAGTTCTTC. It is translated as CASSLTTGEEQFF.

V gene TRBV10-3 combines with J gene TRBJ2-3; TRBD2 agrees at 7 bases. The CDR3 has 15 amino acids. The germline V gene encodes CDR1 ENHRY and CDR2 SYGVKD. The V gene end was trimmed by 2 bases and the J gene end by 4 bases; junction bases not matched to a gene: 6. The CDR3 DNA follows: TGTGCCATCAGTGAGCTGGGGGGGAGAGCAGATACGCAGTATTTT. Encoded protein: CAISELGGRADTQYF.

This rearrangement joins TRBV6-5 to TRBJ1-1, with D perhaps matching TRBD1 (6 bases). From germline, CDR1 is MNHEY and CDR2 SVGAGI. V was trimmed by 4 bases and J by 4 bases, leaving 13 bases between them. The CDR3 loop spans 14 amino acids. CDR3 sequence: CASSFRGSGTEAFF. CDR3 nucleotide sequence: TGTGCCAGCAGTTTCAGGGGTAGTGGCACTGAAGCTTTCTTT.

The rearrangement joins TRBV29-1 to TRBJ2-7; TRBD1 agrees at 9 bases. CDR1 SQVTM and CDR2 ANQGSEA come from the germline V gene. The junction had 1 base not matched to a gene; V was cut back by 4 bases and J by 0 bases. The CDR3 has 13 amino acids. The CDR3: CSVGTGVSYEQYF. CDR3 in DNA: TGCAGCGTTGGGACAGGGGTCTCCTACGAGCAGTACTTC.